A single TCR beta chain is shown here with its context. The antigen is not known. Measured with immunoSEQ multiplex PCR; TCRdb has only the in-frame clones, and not every one. The sample includes 140,000 to 150,000 clones, about 93% of them seen just once. These data come from a study of T cell responses to AZD1222 COVID-19 vaccine. The CDR3 sequence is 15 residues long. Germline V gene lookup returns CDR1 SNHLY and CDR2 FYNNEI. Trimming at V came to 8 bases and at J to 2 bases, leaving 7 bases not matched to a gene. Findings and limits, study-wide: Epitopes outside B.1.351 and B.1.1.7 mutated regions reportedly drew nearly half of spike TCRs. Donors were largely white British and mainly female; clonal diversity was possibly underestimated.

The chain joins TRBV2 to TRBJ2-1; 9 nucleotides match TRBD2. The material sequenced was peripheral blood, taken on day 0 of MenACWY control vaccination. This clonotype was obtained from an adult in good health. The DNA of the CDR3 is TGTGCCAGCGATGATAGACTAGCGGCCTACAATGAGCAGTTCTTC. This gives the protein CASDDRLAAYNEQFF.